This T cell receptor (beta chain) comes out of a study of T-cell memory formation after mild COVID-19. The wider study: TCR clustering was largely donor specific.

From the 5' RACE reads, TCRdb called clonotypes with MiXCR, one entry per CDR3 protein. Of roughly 120,000 distinct CDR3 sequences listed, 22% are singletons. Findings and limits, study-wide: Confirmation was lacking for SARS-CoV-2 specificity of second-wave clones that peaked on day 37.

Unmatched junction bases numbered 5, after V lost 6 bases and J lost 4 bases. From germline, CDR1 is MNHEY and CDR2 SVGAGI. The CDR3 has 14 amino acids. This clonotype occurred a few times. The antigen is unknown. Sequenced material: PBMCs or a T cell subset sorted from them (not recorded which). The chain has TRBV6-5 and TRBJ2-5; 10 bases line up with TRBD2. The TCR originated in a man younger than 35 who had mild COVID-19 (a few samples of this study predate the infection). Cell type and time point are not known. The CDR3 region has the DNA TGTGCCAGCAGCCCATGGACTAGCGGAGAGACCCAGTACTTC. Translating it yields CASSPWTSGETQYF.